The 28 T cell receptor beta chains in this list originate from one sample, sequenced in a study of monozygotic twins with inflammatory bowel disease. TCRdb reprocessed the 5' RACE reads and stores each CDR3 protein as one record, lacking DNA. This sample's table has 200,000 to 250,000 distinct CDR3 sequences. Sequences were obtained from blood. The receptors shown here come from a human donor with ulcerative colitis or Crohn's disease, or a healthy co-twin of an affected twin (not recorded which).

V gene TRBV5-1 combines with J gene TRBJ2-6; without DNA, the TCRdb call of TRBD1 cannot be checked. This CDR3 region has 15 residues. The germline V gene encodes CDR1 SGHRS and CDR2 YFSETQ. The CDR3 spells CASSLRGSGANVLTF.

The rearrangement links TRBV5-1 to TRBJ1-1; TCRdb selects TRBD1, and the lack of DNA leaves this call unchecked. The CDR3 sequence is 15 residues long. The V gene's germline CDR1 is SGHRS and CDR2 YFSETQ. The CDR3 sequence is CASSFGGNKNTEAFF.

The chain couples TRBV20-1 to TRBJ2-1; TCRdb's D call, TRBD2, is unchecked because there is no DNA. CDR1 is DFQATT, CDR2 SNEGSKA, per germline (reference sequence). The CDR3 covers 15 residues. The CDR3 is CSAPSGTSINNEQFF.

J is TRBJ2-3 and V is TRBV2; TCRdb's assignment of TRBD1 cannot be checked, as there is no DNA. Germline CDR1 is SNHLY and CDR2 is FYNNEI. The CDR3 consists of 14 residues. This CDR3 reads CASSTGGNTDTQYF.

Here the CDR3 reads CASSQGGRDSGANVLTF. This rearrangement joins TRBV23-1 to TRBJ2-6; without DNA, the TCRdb call of TRBD2 cannot be checked. TRBV23-1 has ORF status, its function being uncertain. The CDR3 is 17 amino acids.

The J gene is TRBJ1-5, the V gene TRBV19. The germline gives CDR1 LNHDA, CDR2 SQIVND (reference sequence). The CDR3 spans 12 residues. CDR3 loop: CASRSSNQPQHF.

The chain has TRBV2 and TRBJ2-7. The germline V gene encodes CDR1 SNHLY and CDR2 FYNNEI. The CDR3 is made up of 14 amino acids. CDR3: CASRQLLYGYEQYF.

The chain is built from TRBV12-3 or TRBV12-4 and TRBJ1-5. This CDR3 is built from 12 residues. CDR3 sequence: CATQLLDQPQHF.

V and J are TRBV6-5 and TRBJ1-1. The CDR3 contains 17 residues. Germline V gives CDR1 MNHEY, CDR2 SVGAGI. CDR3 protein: CASSYSIGGTVNTEAFF.

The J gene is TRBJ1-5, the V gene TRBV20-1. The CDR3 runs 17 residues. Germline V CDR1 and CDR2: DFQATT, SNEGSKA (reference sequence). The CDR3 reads CSAERVQSPYSNQPQHF.

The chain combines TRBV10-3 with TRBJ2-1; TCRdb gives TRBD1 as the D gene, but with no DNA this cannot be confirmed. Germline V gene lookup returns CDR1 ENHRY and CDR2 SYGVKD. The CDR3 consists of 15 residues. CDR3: CAISERQVAYNEQFF.

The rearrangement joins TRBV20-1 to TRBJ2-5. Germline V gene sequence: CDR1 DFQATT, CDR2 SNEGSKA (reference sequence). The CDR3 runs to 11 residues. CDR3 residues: CSARALETQYF.

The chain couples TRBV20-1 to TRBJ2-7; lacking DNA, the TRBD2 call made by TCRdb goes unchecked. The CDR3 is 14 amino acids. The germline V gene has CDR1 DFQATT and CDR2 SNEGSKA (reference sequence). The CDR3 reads CSASVPSGGREQYF.

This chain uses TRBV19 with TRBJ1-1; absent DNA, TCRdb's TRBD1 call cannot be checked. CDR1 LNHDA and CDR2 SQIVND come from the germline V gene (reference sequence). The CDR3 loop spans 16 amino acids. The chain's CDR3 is CASSADLYQGRTEAFF.

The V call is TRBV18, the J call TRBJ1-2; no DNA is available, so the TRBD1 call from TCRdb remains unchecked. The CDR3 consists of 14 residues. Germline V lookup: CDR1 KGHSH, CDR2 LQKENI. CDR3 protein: CASSRDRPLYGYTF. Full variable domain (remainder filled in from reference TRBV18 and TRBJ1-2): NAGVMQNPRHLVRRRGQEARLRCSPMKGHSHVYWYRQLPEEGLKFMVYLQKENIIDESGMPKERFSAEFPKEGPSILRIQQVVRGDSAAYFCASSRDRPLYGYTFGSGTRLTVV.

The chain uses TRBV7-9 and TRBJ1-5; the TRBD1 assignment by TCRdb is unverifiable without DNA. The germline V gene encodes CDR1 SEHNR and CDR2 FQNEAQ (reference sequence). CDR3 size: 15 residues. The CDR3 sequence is CASSYRGDVDQPQHF.

CDR3 sequence: CASSQWEGPNEKLFF. This chain connects TRBV3-1 to TRBJ1-4. CDR3 length equals 15 residues. CDR1 and CDR2 (germline): LGHDT, YNNKEL (reference sequence).

The CDR3 sequence is CASSFGDSFNEKLFF. This chain uses TRBV5-1 with TRBJ1-4; the D call of TRBD1 rests on TCRdb alone, since no DNA is present to check it. This CDR3 is 15 amino acids long. Germline-derived CDR1 and CDR2 are SGHRS and YFSETQ.

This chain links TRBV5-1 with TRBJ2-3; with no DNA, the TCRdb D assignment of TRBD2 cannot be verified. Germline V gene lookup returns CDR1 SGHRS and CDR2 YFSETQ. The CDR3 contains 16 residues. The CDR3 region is CASYMTGLAGTDTQYF.

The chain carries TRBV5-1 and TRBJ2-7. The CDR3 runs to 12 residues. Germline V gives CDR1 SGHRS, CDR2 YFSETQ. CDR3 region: CASSHNSYEQYF.

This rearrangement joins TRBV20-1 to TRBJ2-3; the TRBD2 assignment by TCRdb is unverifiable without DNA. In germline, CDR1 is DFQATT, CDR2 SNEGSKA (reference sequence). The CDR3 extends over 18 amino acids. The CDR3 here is CSARRTPGLASSTDTQYF.

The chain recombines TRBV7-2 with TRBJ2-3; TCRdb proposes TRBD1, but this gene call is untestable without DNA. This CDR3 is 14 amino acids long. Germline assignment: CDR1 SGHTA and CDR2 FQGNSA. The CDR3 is CASNQDRAGDTQYF. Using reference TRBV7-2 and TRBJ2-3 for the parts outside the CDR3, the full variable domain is GAGVSQSPSNKVTEKGKDVELRCDPISGHTALYWYRQSLGQGLEFLIYFQGNSAPDKSGLPSDRFSAERTGGSVSTLTIQRTQQEDSAVYLCASNQDRAGDTQYFGPGTRLTVL.

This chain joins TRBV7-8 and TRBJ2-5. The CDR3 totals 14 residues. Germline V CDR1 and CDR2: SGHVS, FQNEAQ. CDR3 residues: CASSLAARQETQYF.

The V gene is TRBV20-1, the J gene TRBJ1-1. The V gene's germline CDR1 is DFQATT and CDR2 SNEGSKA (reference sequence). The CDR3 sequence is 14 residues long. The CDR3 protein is CSASLRVWDTEAFF.

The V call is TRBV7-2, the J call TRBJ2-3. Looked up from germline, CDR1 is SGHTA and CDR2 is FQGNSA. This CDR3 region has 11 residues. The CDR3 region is CASSTRDTQYF.

The CDR3 is CASSRTGGLTSGNTIYF. The chain is built from TRBV4-1 and TRBJ1-3; TCRdb names TRBD1, which stays unverified in the absence of DNA. CDR1 is MGHRA, CDR2 YSYEKL, per germline. The CDR3 has 17 amino acids.

The CDR3 reads CASSRTSEAFF. The chain combines TRBV12-3 or TRBV12-4 with TRBJ1-1. The CDR3 is 11 amino acids.

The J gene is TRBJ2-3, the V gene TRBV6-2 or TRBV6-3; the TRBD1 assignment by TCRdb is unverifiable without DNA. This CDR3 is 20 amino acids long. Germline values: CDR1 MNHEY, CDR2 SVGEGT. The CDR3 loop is CASSYSKRRWSSPGKDTQYF.